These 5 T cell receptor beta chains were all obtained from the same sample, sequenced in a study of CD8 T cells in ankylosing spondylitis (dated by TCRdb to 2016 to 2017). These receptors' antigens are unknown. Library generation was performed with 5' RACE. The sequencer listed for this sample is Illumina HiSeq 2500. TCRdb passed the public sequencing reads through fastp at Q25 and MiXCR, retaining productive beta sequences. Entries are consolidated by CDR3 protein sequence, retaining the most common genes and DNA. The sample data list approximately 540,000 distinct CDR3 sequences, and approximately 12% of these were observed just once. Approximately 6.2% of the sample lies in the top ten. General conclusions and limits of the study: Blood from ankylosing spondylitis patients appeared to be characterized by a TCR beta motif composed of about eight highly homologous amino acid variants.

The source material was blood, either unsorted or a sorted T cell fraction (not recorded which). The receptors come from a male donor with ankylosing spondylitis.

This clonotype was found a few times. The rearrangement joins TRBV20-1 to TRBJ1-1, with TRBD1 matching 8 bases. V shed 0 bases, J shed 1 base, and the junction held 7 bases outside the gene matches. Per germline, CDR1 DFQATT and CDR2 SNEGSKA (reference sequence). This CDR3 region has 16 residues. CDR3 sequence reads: CSARDRGDRSNTEAFF. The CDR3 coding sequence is TGCAGTGCTAGAGATCGCGGGGACAGGTCGAACACTGAAGCTTTCTTT.

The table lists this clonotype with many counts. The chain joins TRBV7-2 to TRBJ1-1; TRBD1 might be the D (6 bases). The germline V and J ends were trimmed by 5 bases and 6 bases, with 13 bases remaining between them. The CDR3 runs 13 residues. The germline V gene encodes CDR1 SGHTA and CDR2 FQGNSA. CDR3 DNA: TGTGCCAGCAGCCTTCGACAGGACCCTGAAGCTTTCTTT. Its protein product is CASSLRQDPEAFF.

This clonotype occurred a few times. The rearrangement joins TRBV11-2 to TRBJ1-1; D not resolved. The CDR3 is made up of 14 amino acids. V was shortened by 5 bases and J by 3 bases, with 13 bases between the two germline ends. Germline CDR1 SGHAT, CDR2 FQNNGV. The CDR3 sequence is CASSQLGAYTEAFF. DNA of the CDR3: TGTGCCAGCAGCCAACTAGGTGCGTACACTGAAGCTTTCTTT.

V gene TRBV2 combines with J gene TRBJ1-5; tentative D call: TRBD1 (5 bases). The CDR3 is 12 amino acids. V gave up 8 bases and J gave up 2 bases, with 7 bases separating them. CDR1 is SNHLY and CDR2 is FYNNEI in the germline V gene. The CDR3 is CASRGGNQPQHF. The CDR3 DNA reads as TGTGCCAGCCGGGGGGGCAATCAGCCCCAGCATTTT.

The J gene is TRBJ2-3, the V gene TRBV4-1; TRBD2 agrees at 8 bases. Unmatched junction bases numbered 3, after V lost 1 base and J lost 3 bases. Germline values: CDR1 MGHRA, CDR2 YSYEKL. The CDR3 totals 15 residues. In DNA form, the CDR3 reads TGCGCCAGCAGCCAAGCAGCGGGAGAGACAGATACGCAGTATTTT. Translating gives CASSQAAGETDTQYF.